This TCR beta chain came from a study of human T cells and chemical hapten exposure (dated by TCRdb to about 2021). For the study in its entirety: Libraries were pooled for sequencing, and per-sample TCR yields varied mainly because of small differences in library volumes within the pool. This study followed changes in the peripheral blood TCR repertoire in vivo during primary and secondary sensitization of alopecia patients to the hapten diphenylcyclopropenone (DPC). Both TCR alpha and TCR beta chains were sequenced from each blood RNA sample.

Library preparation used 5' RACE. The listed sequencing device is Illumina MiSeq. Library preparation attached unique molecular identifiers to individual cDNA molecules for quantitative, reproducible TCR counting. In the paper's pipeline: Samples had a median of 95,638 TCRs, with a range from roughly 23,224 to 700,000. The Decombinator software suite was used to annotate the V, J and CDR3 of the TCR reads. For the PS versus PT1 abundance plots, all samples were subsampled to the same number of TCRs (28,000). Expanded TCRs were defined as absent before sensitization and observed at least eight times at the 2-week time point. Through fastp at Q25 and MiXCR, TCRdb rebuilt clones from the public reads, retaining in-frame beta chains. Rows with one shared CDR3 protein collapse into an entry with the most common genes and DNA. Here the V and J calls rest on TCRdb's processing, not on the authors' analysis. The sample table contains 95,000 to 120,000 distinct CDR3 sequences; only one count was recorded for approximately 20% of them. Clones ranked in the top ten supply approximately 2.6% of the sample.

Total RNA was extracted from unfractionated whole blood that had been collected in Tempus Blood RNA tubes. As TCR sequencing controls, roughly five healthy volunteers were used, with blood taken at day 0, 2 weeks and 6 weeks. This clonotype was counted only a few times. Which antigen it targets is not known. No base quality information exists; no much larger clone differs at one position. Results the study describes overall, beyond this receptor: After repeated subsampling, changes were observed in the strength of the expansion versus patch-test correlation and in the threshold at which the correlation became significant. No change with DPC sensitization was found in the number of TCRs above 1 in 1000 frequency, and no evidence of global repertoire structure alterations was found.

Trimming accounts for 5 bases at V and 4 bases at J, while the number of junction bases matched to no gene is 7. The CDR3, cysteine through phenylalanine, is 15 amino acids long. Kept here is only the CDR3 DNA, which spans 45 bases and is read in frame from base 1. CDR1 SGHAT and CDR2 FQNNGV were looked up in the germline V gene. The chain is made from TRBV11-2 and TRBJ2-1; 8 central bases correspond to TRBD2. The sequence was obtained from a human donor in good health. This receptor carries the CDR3 CASSPGVAGYNEQFF. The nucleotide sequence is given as TGTGCCAGCAGCCCCGGGGTAGCGGGATACAATGAGCAGTTCTTC. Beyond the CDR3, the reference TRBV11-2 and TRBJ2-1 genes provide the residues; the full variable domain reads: EAGVAQSPRYKIIEKRQSVAFWCNPISGHATLYWYQQILGQGPKLLIQFQNNGVVDDSQLPKDRFSAERLKGVDSTLKIQPAKLEDSAVYLCASSPGVAGYNEQFFGPGTRLTVL.